A single T cell receptor beta chain is shown here with its context. The specificity of this receptor is unknown. No quality values exist for individual bases; no much larger clone is one base distant. The roughly 42 donors, aged about 6 to 95 years, were systemically healthy Caucasian individuals from Russia. Around 10 milliliters of peripheral blood were collected from each donor into EDTA-treated Vacutainer tubes. Ficoll-Paque density-gradient centrifugation was used to isolate PBMCs, with at least 6 million per sample. Total RNA was extracted from PBMCs with Trizol reagent, with at least 6 micrograms obtained per sample. Naive CD45RAhigh/CD27high T cell percentages were measured by flow cytometry on a PBMC aliquot from every donor. The sample belongs to a study of blood T cells in healthy people across ages (dated by TCRdb to the mid-2010s). Study-wide context: In model experiments, template switching captured roughly one uniquely barcoded TCR beta cDNA molecule for every two T cells. Using deep sequencing normalized with unique cDNA molecular identifiers, the study measured how TCR beta repertoire diversity changes with age. The donors were divided into four age groups: young (average around 17 years), middle-aged (approximately 42), aged (approximately 59) and long-lived (roughly 82). The study analyzed two additional independent replicas of 1 million unique cDNA reads from the same blood draw for two donors, one aged 18 to 30 and one aged 80 or older.

Library construction relied on 5' RACE. Sequencing used an Illumina HiSeq 2500. A second PCR of about 7 to 12 cycles was run with a J-beta primer mix and a sample-barcoded 5' primer. A unique molecular identifier was introduced onto each TCR beta cDNA molecule by a template-switch 5' adaptor carrying 12 random nucleotides. Each sample yielded at least 2.5 million CDR3-containing paired-end reads. First-strand cDNA synthesis was performed from all RNA using the Mint cDNA synthesis kit, with priming by a TRBC-specific oligonucleotide. All cDNA was treated with uracil-DNA glycosylase and then went through a first 18-cycle PCR with the universal primers M1SS and BC2_uni_R. Processing in the source paper ran as follows. For normalization, 1 million high-quality reads, each with a distinct molecular identifier, were randomly selected from each sample. Instead of being binned into consensus sequences, reads with shared molecular identifiers were discarded. MiTCR, set to a Q25 quality threshold and the strictest error-elimination algorithm, was used for CDR3 identification, clonotype clustering and error correction. Lower-bound total TCR beta diversity was estimated with a nonparametric unseen species model using Euler transformation. TCRdb reprocessing: public reads trimmed at Q25 with fastp, clones called with MiXCR, in-frame beta chains kept. When rows share a CDR3 protein, they turn into one entry using the most common DNA and genes. The V and J calls shown here were made by TCRdb, not taken from the authors' results. This sample gives 600,000 to 900,000 distinct CDR3 sequences in total; roughly 25% of them show up just once. Of the sample, around 3% is held by the ten largest clones.

The paper's findings and limits, for the study overall: Compared with the aged group, more naive CD4+ T cells, fewer expanded clones and increased TCR diversity were shown by the long-lived group, suggesting age selection. As age increased, observed TCR beta diversity per million T cells dropped in a roughly linear way, and a significant reduction was already evident by age about 36. Estimates of total diversity based on one million sequenced T cells were regarded as lower bounds and as underestimates. Bulk unsorted PBMC profiling prevented conclusive comparison of naive and antigen-experienced compartments. Donor CMV infection status was unknown, potentially confounding age-related changes in expanded clonotypes. A strong correlation was found between observed TCR beta diversity and the percentage of naive T cells measured by flow cytometry.

The data also belong to a second study, concerning T cells of mothers and their children. According to the second study: Nine systemically healthy Caucasian individuals served as donors, namely three mothers together with their six children. cDNA synthesis used all of the extracted RNA, with 1.5 ug of RNA in each 15 ul reaction. Sample barcodes and 2-4 random nucleotides were added via the M1S primer in the second PCR. Over 8 million TCR beta CDR3 reads came from each mother, compared with approximately 3 million reads from each child. Thymic selection similarly shapes TCR recombination output in related and unrelated pairs, with minor effect from inherited differences. Normalized repertoire overlap in related mother-child pairs was always slightly higher than in unrelated mother-child pairs, but the difference was never significant. With a sensitivity of about 100 clones per million clonotypes, no persistent microchimeric T cell clones were detected. To look for features that set related mother-child pairs apart from unrelated individuals, the researchers ran deep NGS to compare the TCR beta repertoires of mothers and children. On average, the children were about 10 +/- 4 years old, while the mothers were about 40 +/- 4 years old. After adapters were ligated using NEBNext reagents, the libraries underwent 100+100 nt paired-end sequencing on an Illumina HiSeq 2000. Mother and child libraries were prepared a month apart and sequenced in separate runs to prevent cross-contamination. Each donor had between about 450,000 and 2,100,000 distinct TCR beta clonotypes identified. Naive TCR beta clonotypes were estimated from low-frequency clonotypes matched to each donor's FACS-determined naive share, without sorting.

The clonotype was recovered from a boy aged 10-17 years in good health. Sequenced input: blood.

The base sequence is TGTGCCAGCAGCAGGGACCTCCAGGGCCCCCCTAGTGCGCAGTACTTC. Its protein product is CASSRDLQGPPSAQYF. The rearrangement joined TRBV21-1 to TRBJ2-7; the listed D gene, TRBD1, was not tested against the DNA. TRBV21-1 is recorded as a pseudogene. The CDR3, cysteine through phenylalanine, is 16 amino acids long. Kept here is only the CDR3 DNA, which spans 48 bases and is read in frame from base 1.